The source of this T cell receptor beta chain is a study of T cells of healthy individuals. This clonotype was detected a few times. The CDR3 consists of 16 residues. V lost 2 bases, J lost 2 bases, and 7 bases stayed unmatched. Germline lookup yields CDR1 DFQATT and CDR2 SNEGSKA (reference sequence). MiXCR was run by TCRdb on the 5' RACE reads, yielding one entry per CDR3 protein. The top ten hold about 6.2% of the sample, which has 100,000 or so distinct CDR3 sequences, around 17% seen once. This clonotype was sampled from a human donor in good health. This chain joins TRBV20-1 and TRBJ2-2; 8 positions match TRBD2. The CDR3 reads CSARRSGSLNTGELFF. CDR3 nucleotides: TGCAGTGCTAGAAGAAGCGGGAGCTTAAACACCGGGGAGCTGTTTTTT.